This T cell receptor beta chain was recorded in a study of cytomegalovirus exposure and HLA in healthy donors. PCR employed 60 Vbeta and 13 Jbeta primers. Profiled with immunoSEQ multiplex PCR; TCRdb holds only in-frame clones, not every one. The table shows 200,000 to 250,000 clones, with roughly 81% occurring only once. A remark on this clone: No antigen is known for it.

The CDR3 is 15 amino acids. From germline, CDR1 is MDHEN and CDR2 SYDVKM. V was cut by 5 bases and J by 4 bases, with 18 bases left in between. General observations from the study: Rarity held for most TCR sequences, but there were some public TCRs that occurred in many donors.

The receptor comes from a girl aged 2-15 years in good health and CMV-seronegative. The sequencing sample was made of PBMCs. The chain uses TRBV28 and TRBJ2-7; D is perhaps TRBD1 (6 bases). The CDR3: CASSIDSGQFYEQYF. The CDR3 DNA is TGTGCCAGCAGTATAGATTCCGGACAGTTTTACGAGCAGTACTTC.